What follows describes a single T cell receptor beta chain. Its antigen remains unidentified. No much larger clone is present one base from it, and per-base qualities are unavailable. The data derive from a study of shared clonotypes between healthy human individuals (dated by TCRdb to 2020 to 2021). Describing the broader study: A couple of women and a few men aged 18 to 49 years were included in the cohort. Leukapheresis yielded between about 0.8 and 9.5 billion PBMCs per donor. To increase sequencing depth and limit assay-specific biases, different laboratories used diverse techniques to prepare libraries and sequence TCR repertoires. For each donor, three plates each were used for CD4 naive and CD4 memory, two plates were used for CD8 naive, and one plate was used for CD8 memory. The study deeply sequenced blood TCR repertoires of about five healthy adults to estimate repertoire size and the extent of clonotype sharing between individuals.

Using the deep immunoSEQ assay, TCR CDR3 regions were amplified from genomic DNA by multiplex PCR. For each cell subset, the extracted genomic DNA was distributed evenly across all wells of several immunoSEQ 96-well plates, and each plate served as one replicate. For sorted subsets, about 220 ng of genomic DNA, equivalent to around 31,000 T cell genomes, went into each replicate PCR. Purified libraries were quantified with a Qubit 3.0 fluorometer, sized on a Bioanalyzer 2100, and re-quantified with the KAPA Library Quantification kit. A separate single-read 150-cycle Illumina NextSeq 550 flow cell was used to sequence each immunoSEQ 96-well plate. On the authors' methods: The immunoSEQ output contained only junctional sequences without quality scores, so filtering could not match that applied to full-length reads. To assign V/J genes and CDR3, sequences were annotated using PyIR, a Python wrapper for IgBLAST v1.9, with IMGT germline references. Reads with weak V/J assignments (E-value above 1e-6), missing CDR3, stop codons, out-of-frame junctions, or ambiguous translated residues were removed. V3J clonotypes were defined by identical inferred V gene, J gene, and CDR3 amino acid sequence. The percentage overlap between two repertoires was calculated by dividing the number of shared unique clonotypes by the size of the smaller repertoire. Repertoire richness was assessed with RTK rarefaction, the Chao1 estimator, and Recon v2.1 estimates of unobserved clonotypes. For all TCRbeta clonotypes obtained by the gDNA method from a few donors, generation probabilities were computed with OLGA. Sourced from immuneACCESS, this table was stored by TCRdb with only in-frame sequences that have V and J called. A share of the clones is absent; for the studies checked, an unresolved V gene accounts for under half, and the remainder has no known explanation. D and trimming were read from the DNA, whereas the V and J calls and clone size are those reported in that table. Across this sample there are roughly 2 million clones, with 90% to 95% seen only once. The ten largest clonotypes hold 0.1% to 0.15% of the sample.

The CDR3 holds 16 amino acids from the cysteine to the phenylalanine. Left in the record is the CDR3 DNA by itself, 48 bases read in frame from the first base. CDR1 SGHAT and CDR2 FQNNGV were looked up in the germline V gene. V and J are truncated by 5 bases and 4 bases respectively, leaving an intervening sequence of 17 bases. The donors were healthy, HIV-negative adults with no recently reported acute infections or vaccinations. Every donor was a Caucasian adult living in Nashville, Tennessee, USA. Magnetic negative selection was used to enrich CD4+ T cells, after which naive cells were positively selected on CD45RA and the negative fraction became the memory subset. Blood was obtained by leukapheresis, after which PBMCs were separated by Ficoll-Histopaque density gradient centrifugation and cryopreserved in liquid nitrogen vapor phase. Analytical flow cytometry was used to check the purity and quantity of every magnetically sorted T cell population. Genomic DNA was isolated from each sorted fraction and quantified by UV absorbance on a Nanodrop 2000c.

What the work shows at the level of the full study, not this receptor alone: Clonotypes shared by all four sorted-subset donors showed higher generation probabilities than non-shared clonotypes. Because the study included a small number of donors, the genetic and exposure-history diversity represented was limited. Rarefaction of sorted-subset datasets indicated incomplete sequencing despite the large sequencing depth. Sampling was restricted to blood, and TCR repertoires in tissue are likely to differ from TCR repertoires in blood. Pairwise subsampling led to the expectation that sequencing depth would affect the degree of clonotype sharing among donors. Across several donors, 4.5% to 6.5% of naive CD4, approximately 3.6% of naive CD8, around 2.5% of memory CD4, and roughly 0.4% of memory CD8 clonotypes were shared. Estimated clonotype richness was generally larger for naive than for memory subsets.

Specimen: naive CD4+ T cells sorted from blood. Explained via the paper, the cell subset or site label denotes: CD45RA+ positively selected. This receptor was taken from a young man in good health. The receptor chain draws on TRBV11-2 and TRBJ2-2; perhaps TRBD2 is the D gene, with 6 bases matching. The CDR3 protein sequence reads: CASSRTGGKVTGELFF. The bases are TGTGCCAGCAGCCGCACCGGCGGGAAGGTCACCGGGGAGCTGTTTTTT.